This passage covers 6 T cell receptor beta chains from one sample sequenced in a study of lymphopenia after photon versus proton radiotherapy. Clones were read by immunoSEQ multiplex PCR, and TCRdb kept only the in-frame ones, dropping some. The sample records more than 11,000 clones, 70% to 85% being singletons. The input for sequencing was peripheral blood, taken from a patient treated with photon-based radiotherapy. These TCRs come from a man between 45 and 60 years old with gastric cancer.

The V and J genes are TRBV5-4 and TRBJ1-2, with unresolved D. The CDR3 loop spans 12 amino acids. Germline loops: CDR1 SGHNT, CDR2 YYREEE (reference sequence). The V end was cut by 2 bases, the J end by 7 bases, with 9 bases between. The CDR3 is CASSLRGGGYTF. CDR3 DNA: TGTGCCAGCAGCTTACGAGGCGGTGGCTACACCTTC.

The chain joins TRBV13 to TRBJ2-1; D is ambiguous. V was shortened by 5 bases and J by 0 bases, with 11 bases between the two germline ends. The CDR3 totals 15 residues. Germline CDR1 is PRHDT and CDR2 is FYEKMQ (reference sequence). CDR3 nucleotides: TGTGCCAGCAGCGGACGGGTCGGCTCCTACAATGAGCAGTTCTTC. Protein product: CASSGRVGSYNEQFF.

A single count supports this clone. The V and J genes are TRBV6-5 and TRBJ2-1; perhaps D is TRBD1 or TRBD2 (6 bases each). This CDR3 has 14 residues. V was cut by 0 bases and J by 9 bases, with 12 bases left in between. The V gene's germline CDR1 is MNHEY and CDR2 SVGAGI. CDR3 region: CASSYSRPGAEQFF. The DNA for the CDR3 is TGTGCCAGCAGTTACTCTCGTCCGGGGGCTGAGCAGTTCTTC.

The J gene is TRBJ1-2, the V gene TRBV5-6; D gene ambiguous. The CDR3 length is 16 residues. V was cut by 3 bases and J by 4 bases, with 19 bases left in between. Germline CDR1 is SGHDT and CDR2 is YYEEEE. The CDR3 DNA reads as TGTGCCAGCAGCTCCCGCAATAATAGGGCCGCCTATGGCTACACCTTC. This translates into CASSSRNNRAAYGYTF.

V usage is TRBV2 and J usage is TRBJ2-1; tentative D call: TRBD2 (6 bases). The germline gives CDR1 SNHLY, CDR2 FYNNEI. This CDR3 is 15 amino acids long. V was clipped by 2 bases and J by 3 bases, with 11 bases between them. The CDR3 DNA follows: TGTGCCAGCAGTGAATCTGCTAGCGTCTACAATGAGCAGTTCTTC. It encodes CASSESASVYNEQFF.

Written as DNA, the CDR3 is TGTGCCAGTAGTATAAGCGTTGAGCAGTTCTTC. Its translation is CASSISVEQFF. The V call is TRBV19, the J call TRBJ2-1; unclear D gene. Germline V CDR1 and CDR2: LNHDA, SQIVND (reference sequence). The germline V and J ends were trimmed by 2 bases and 9 bases, with 5 bases remaining between them. The CDR3 is 11 residues long.